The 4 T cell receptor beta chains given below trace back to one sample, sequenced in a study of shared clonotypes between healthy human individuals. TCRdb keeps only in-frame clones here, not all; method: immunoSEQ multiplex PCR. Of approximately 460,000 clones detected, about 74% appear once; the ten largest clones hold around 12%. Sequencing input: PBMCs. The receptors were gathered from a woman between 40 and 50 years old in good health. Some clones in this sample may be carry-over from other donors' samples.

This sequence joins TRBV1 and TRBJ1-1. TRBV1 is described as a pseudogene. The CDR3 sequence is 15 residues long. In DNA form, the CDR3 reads TGCACCAGCAGCCCCTGGGACGGGATGAACACTGAAGCTTTCTTT. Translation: CTSSPWDGMNTEAFF.

The CDR3 DNA is TGTGCCTGGAGTGTCCCCGCAGGGTGGCCTGGCTACACCTTC. Encoded protein: CAWSVPAGWPGYTF. V is TRBV30 and J is TRBJ1-2; weak D call: TRBD1 (5 bases). Germline V lookup: CDR1 GTSNPN, CDR2 SVGIG (reference sequence). V gave up 0 bases and J gave up 7 bases, with 15 bases separating them. This CDR3 spans 14 amino acids.

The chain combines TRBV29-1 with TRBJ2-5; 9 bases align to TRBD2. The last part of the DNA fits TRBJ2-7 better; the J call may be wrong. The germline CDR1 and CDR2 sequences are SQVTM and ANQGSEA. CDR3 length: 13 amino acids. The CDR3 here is CSVLTSGAYEQYF. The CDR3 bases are TGCAGCGTCCTGACTAGCGGTGCCTACGAGCAGTACTTC.

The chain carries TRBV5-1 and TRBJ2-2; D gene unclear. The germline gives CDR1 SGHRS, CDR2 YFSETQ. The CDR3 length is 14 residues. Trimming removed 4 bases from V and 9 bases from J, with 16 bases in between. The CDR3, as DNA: TGCGCCAGCAGCCCCCTTGAGAGCAACAGGGAGCTGTTTTTT. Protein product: CASSPLESNRELFF.